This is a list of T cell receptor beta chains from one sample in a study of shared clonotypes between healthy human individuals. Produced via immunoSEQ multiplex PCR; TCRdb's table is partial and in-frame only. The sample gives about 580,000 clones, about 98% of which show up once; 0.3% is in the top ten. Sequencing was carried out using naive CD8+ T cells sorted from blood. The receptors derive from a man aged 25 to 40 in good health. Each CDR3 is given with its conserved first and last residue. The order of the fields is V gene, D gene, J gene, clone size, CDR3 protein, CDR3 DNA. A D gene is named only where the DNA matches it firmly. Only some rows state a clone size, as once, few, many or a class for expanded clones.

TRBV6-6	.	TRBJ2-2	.	CASSPSPISGELFF	TGTGCCAGCAGCCCAAGCCCGATCAGCGGGGAGCTGTTTTTT
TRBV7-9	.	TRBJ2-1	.	CASSSLLLGEQFF	TGTGCCAGCAGCTCACTCCTCCTGGGTGAGCAGTTCTTC
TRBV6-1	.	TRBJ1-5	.	CASSDQTTGNQPQHF	TGTGCCAGCAGTGACCAAACAACAGGAAATCAGCCCCAGCATTTT
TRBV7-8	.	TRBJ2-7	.	CASSSGGAYEQYF	TGTGCCAGCAGTTCTGGGGGTGCCTACGAGCAGTACTTC
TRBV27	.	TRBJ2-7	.	CASSWTILSYEQYF	TGTGCCAGCAGTTGGACAATCCTCTCCTACGAGCAGTACTTC
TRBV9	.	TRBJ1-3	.	CASSVDQGSGNTIYF	TGTGCCAGCAGCGTAGACCAGGGCTCTGGAAACACCATATATTTT
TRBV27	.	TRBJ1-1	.	CASSLSGSPEAFF	TGTGCCAGCAGTTTATCGGGGAGCCCTGAAGCTTTCTTT
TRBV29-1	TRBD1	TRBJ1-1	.	CSVPGQGTEAFF	TGCAGCGTCCCGGGACAGGGAACTGAAGCTTTCTTT
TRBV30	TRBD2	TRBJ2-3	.	CAWSGTSGSTDTQYF	TGTGCCTGGAGCGGGACTAGCGGGAGTACAGATACGCAGTATTTT
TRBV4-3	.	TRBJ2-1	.	CASRERVSYNEQFF	TGCGCCAGCCGAGAGCGGGTTTCCTACAATGAGCAGTTCTTC
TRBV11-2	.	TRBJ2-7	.	CASSLIVKLDLYF	TGTGCCAGCAGCTTAATAGTAAAGCTCGACCTGTACTTC
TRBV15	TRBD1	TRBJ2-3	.	CATSRDHLQGRDTQYF	TGTGCCACCAGCAGAGATCATTTACAGGGGAGAGATACGCAGTATTTT
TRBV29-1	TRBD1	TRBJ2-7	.	CSVRTGEFSEQYF	TGCAGCGTCAGGACAGGGGAATTTAGCGAGCAGTACTTC
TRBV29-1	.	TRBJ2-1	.	CSVYRDRLEQFF	TGCAGCGTATACCGGGACCGCCTTGAGCAGTTCTTC
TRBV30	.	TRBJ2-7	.	CAWAKKTSYEQYF	TGTGCCTGGGCGAAAAAAACTTCCTACGAGCAGTACTTC
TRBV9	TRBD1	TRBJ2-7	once	CASSVAETGGYEQYF	TGTGCCAGCAGCGTAGCCGAGACAGGGGGCTACGAGCAGTACTTC
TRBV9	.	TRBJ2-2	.	CASMRVGTGELFF	TGTGCCAGCATGCGAGTCGGGACCGGGGAGCTGTTTTTT
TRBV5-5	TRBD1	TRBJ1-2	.	CASSLWTGTYYGYTF	TGTGCCAGCAGCCTATGGACAGGGACGTACTATGGCTACACCTTC
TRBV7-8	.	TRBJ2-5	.	CASSLEWGPNQETQYF	TGTGCCAGCAGCTTAGAATGGGGACCGAACCAAGAGACCCAGTACTTC
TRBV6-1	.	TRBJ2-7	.	CASSESYEQYF	TGTGCCAGCAGTGAGTCTTACGAGCAGTACTTC
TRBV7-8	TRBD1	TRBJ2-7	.	CASSLTGTGRNEQYF	TGTGCCAGCAGCCTCACAGGGACAGGGCGCAACGAGCAGTACTTC
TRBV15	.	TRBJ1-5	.	CATSTWVDNQPQHF	TGTGCCACCAGCACCTGGGTCGACAATCAGCCCCAGCATTTT
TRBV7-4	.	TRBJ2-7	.	CASSPSRGAYEQYF	TGTGCCAGCAGCCCCTCCCGGGGAGCCTACGAGCAGTACTTC
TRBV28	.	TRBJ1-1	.	CASSLPVDTEAFF	TGTGCCAGCAGTTTGCCCGTGGACACTGAAGCTTTCTTT
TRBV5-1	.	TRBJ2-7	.	CASSLRTGSYEQYF	TGCGCCAGCAGCTTGAGGACGGGCTCCTACGAGCAGTACTTC
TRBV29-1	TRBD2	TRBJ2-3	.	CSVLPIAGVTESTDTQYF	TGCAGCGTCCTACCTATAGCGGGAGTGACCGAGTCCACAGATACGCAGTATTTT
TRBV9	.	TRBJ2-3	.	CASSITDTQYF	TGTGCCAGCAGCATTACTGACACGCAGTATTTT
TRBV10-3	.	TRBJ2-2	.	CAAGGGQNTGELFF	TGTGCCGCTGGTGGAGGGCAAAACACCGGGGAGCTGTTTTTT
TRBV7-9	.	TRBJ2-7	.	CASSGPPRAYEQYF	TGTGCCAGCAGCGGCCCGCCCCGGGCCTACGAGCAGTACTTC
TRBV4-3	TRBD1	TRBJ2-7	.	CASSQDLTGQGSYEQYF	TGCGCCAGCAGCCAAGATTTAACGGGACAGGGCTCTTACGAGCAGTACTTC
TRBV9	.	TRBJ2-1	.	CASSIRSAGHSYNEQFF	TGTGCCAGCAGCATTAGATCGGCGGGACACTCCTACAATGAGCAGTTCTTC
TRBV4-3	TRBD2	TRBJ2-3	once	CASSPRGVGTTDTQYF	TGCGCCAGCAGCCCCCGGGGGGTAGGTACGACAGATACGCAGTATTTT
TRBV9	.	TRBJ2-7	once	CASSFRPNYEQYF	TGTGCCAGCAGCTTCCGTCCCAACTACGAGCAGTACTTC
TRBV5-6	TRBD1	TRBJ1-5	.	CASSKQGGGNQPQHF	TGTGCCAGCAGCAAACAAGGGGGCGGGAATCAGCCCCAGCATTTT
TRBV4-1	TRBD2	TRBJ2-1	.	CASSQAELAGINNEQFF	TGCGCCAGCAGCCAAGCCGAACTAGCGGGTATCAACAATGAGCAGTTCTTC
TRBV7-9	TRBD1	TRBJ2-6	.	CASSLFQGQGISGANVLTF	TGTGCCAGCAGCTTATTCCAGGGACAGGGGATCTCTGGGGCCAACGTCCTGACTTTC
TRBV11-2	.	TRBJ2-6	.	CASSSWTDSGANVLTF	TGTGCCAGCAGCTCCTGGACAGACTCTGGGGCCAACGTCCTGACTTTC
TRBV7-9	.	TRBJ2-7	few	CASSLGDEQYF	TGTGCCAGCAGCTTAGGGGACGAGCAGTACTTC
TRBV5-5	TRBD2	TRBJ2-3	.	CASSSGLAGPTRRTDTQYF	TGTGCCAGCAGCTCGGGACTAGCGGGACCAACTAGGAGAACAGATACGCAGTATTTT
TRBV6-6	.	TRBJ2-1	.	CASSYSRENYNEQFF	TGTGCCAGCAGTTACTCCCGGGAGAACTACAATGAGCAGTTCTTC
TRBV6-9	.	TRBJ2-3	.	CASSQTRVATQITDTQYF	TGTGCCAGCAGTCAAACCCGAGTGGCCACCCAAATCACAGATACGCAGTATTTT
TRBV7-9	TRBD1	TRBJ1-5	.	CASSLDRGQPQHF	TGTGCCAGCAGCTTAGACAGGGGTCAGCCCCAGCATTTT
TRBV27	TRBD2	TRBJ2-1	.	CASSSSGSSYNEQFF	TGTGCCAGCAGTTCTAGCGGTAGCTCCTACAATGAGCAGTTCTTC
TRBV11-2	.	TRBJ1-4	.	CASSSRQGGEKLFF	TGTGCCAGCAGTTCCCGGCAGGGAGGTGAAAAACTGTTTTTT
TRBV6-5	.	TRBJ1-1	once	CASSYSGGDTEAFF	TGTGCCAGCAGTTACTCTGGGGGGGACACTGAAGCTTTCTTT
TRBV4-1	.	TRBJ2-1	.	CASSPRRVNEQFF	TGCGCCAGCAGCCCCCGGAGGGTCAATGAGCAGTTCTTC
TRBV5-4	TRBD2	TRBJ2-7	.	CASSLDLAGMYEQYF	TGTGCCAGCAGCTTGGACCTAGCGGGTATGTACGAGCAGTACTTC
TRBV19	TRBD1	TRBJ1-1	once	CASRDPGHQGGNTEAFF	TGTGCCAGTCGAGACCCTGGACACCAGGGGGGTAACACTGAAGCTTTCTTT
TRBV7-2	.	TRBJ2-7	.	CASSLSGSYEQYF	TGTGCCAGCAGCTTATCGGGTTCCTACGAGCAGTACTTC
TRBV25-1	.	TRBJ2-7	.	CASSDGPQYF	TGTGCCAGCAGTGACGGGCCGCAGTACTTC
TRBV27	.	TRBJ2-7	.	CASAEGAASYEQYF	TGTGCCAGCGCCGAAGGGGCGGCTTCCTACGAGCAGTACTTC
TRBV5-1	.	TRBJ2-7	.	CASSLAPSYEQYF	TGCGCCAGCAGCTTGGCTCCCTCCTACGAGCAGTACTTC
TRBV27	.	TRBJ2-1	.	CASSLWQGNEQFF	TGTGCCAGCAGTTTGTGGCAGGGCAATGAGCAGTTCTTC
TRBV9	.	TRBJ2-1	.	CASYRVEQFF	TGTGCCAGCTATCGGGTTGAGCAGTTCTTC